Below, 6 T cell receptor beta chains from the same sample are listed, as sequenced in a study of cytomegalovirus exposure and HLA in healthy donors. Researchers ran the PCR with 60 Vbeta and 13 Jbeta primers. Produced via immunoSEQ multiplex PCR; TCRdb's table is partial and in-frame only. The repertoire has roughly 150,000 clones, 64% of them found once; the top ten carry 3%. The sequenced material came from PBMCs. These receptor sequences come from a woman in her thirties in good health and CMV-seropositive.

This clone has more than one count but fewer than ten. J is TRBJ1-1 and V is TRBV7-2; TRBD1 agrees at 8 bases. The CDR3 extends over 15 amino acids. Per the germline V gene, CDR1 is SGHTA and CDR2 is FQGNSA. Germline trimming cut 5 bases from V and 3 bases from J; bases unmatched to any gene: 8. This CDR3 is CASSPRTGRDTEAFF. The CDR3 region has the DNA TGTGCCAGCAGCCCACGGACAGGGAGGGACACTGAAGCTTTCTTT.

In its sample, this clone was seen once. The CDR3 protein is CASSHGDNQPQHF. CDR3 DNA sequence: TGTGCCAGCAGCCACGGGGACAATCAGCCCCAGCATTTT. The chain carries TRBV6-5 and TRBJ1-5; D is unclear. Germline V CDR1 and CDR2: MNHEY, SVGAGI. V was cut by 6 bases and J by 3 bases, with 9 bases left in between. This CDR3 spans 13 amino acids.

The chain is built from TRBV5-4 and TRBJ1-2, with D maybe TRBD1 (6 bases). The length of the CDR3 is 14 residues. With 0 bases removed from V and 4 bases from J, the gap between germline ends came to 10 bases. CDR1 and CDR2 (germline): SGHNT, YYREEE (reference sequence). CDR3 DNA sequence: TGTGCCAGCAGCTTGGTTTCAGGGGTCTATGGCTACACCTTC. Its protein product is CASSLVSGVYGYTF.

This rearrangement joins TRBV6-1 to TRBJ2-4, with 9 positions matching TRBD1. V lost 11 bases and J lost 9; bases outside the gene matches: 11. Germline V gene data show CDR1 as MNHNS and CDR2 as SASEGT. The CDR3 consists of 13 residues. The CDR3 coding sequence is TGTGCCGCCGCGACAGGGGGGGTGGGCATTCAGTACTTC. It specifies CAAATGGVGIQYF.

This sequence joins TRBV5-1 and TRBJ1-1, with 8 bases fitting TRBD1. Germline V gene data show CDR1 as SGHRS and CDR2 as YFSETQ. The CDR3 spans 16 residues. V dropped 4 bases and J dropped 0; count of bases not matched to a gene: 8. CDR3 loop: CASSPYPTGVNTEAFF. The DNA of the CDR3 is TGCGCCAGCAGCCCTTACCCGACAGGGGTGAACACTGAAGCTTTCTTT.

V and J are TRBV2 and TRBJ2-1, with TRBD1 identical over 7 bases. With 6 bases clipped from V and 2 bases from J, the junction kept 10 bases outside the gene matches. The CDR3 sequence is 16 residues long. The germline gives CDR1 SNHLY, CDR2 FYNNEI. This CDR3 is CASSADRVGAYNEQFF. Here the CDR3 DNA reads TGTGCCAGCAGCGCAGACAGGGTGGGGGCCTACAATGAGCAGTTCTTC.